These 5 T cell receptor beta chains originate from one sample sequenced in a study of blood T cell repertoires in COVID-19. The assay was immunoSEQ multiplex PCR, and TCRdb's table has in-frame clones only and misses some. The sample records fewer than 250,000 clones, 87% being singletons. The sequenced sample was PBMCs or T cells enriched from blood (not recorded which). Receptor source: a man aged 25-45 years who had recovered from COVID-19.

The V gene is TRBV5-1, the J gene TRBJ1-3, with 7 nucleotides matching TRBD1. This CDR3 spans 15 amino acids. Germline CDR1 reads SGHRS; CDR2 reads YFSETQ. V dropped 1 base and J dropped 4; count of bases not matched to a gene: 5. CDR3 region: CASSLSQGGGNTIYF. Here the CDR3 DNA reads TGCGCCAGCAGCTTGAGCCAGGGGGGAGGAAACACCATATATTTT.

This rearrangement joins TRBV30 to TRBJ1-2, with TRBD1 matching 7 bases. This CDR3 contains 15 residues. Germline V CDR1 and CDR2: GTSNPN, SVGIG (reference sequence). V was pared by 3 bases and J by 2 bases, with 9 bases of the junction left unmatched. CDR3 nucleotide sequence: TGTGCCTGGAGCGACCCCCAACAGGGGAACTATGGCTACACCTTC. This codes for CAWSDPQQGNYGYTF. The variable domain in full, completed from reference TRBV30 and TRBJ1-2, reads SQTIHQWPATLVQPVGSPLSLECTVEGTSNPNLYWYRQAAGRGLQLLFYSVGIGQISSEVPQNLSASRPQDRQFILSSKKLLLSDSGFYLCAWSDPQQGNYGYTFGSGTRLTVV.

The gene calls are TRBV1 and TRBJ2-1; the table's D call, TRBD1, has no DNA check behind it. TRBV1 is termed a pseudogene. The CDR3 sequence is 17 residues long. CDR3 sequence: CTSSQHNRDRASNEQFF. In DNA, the CDR3 is TGCACCAGCAGCCAACACAACCGGGACAGGGCCTCCAATGAGCAGTTCTTC.

This clone came up once. Additional DNA sequences in this sample encode the identical CDR3. This chain links TRBV20-1 with TRBJ2-7; D perhaps matches TRBD2 (5 bases). In germline, CDR1 is DFQATT, CDR2 SNEGSKA (reference sequence). Trimming took off 1 base at V and 4 bases at J, with 5 bases between the two ends. The CDR3 has 11 residues. The CDR3 DNA reads as TGCAGTGCTAGAGCGGGATACGAGCAGTACTTC. Protein sequence: CSARAGYEQYF.

CDR3 residues: CASRLTGGTAYEQYF. The CDR3 bases are TGTGCAAGTCGCCTAACGGGGGGGACCGCCTACGAGCAGTACTTC. The chain couples TRBV12-2 to TRBJ2-7; the table assigns TRBD2, which was not confirmed against the DNA. TRBV12-2 is a recognized pseudogene. The CDR3 length is 15 residues.